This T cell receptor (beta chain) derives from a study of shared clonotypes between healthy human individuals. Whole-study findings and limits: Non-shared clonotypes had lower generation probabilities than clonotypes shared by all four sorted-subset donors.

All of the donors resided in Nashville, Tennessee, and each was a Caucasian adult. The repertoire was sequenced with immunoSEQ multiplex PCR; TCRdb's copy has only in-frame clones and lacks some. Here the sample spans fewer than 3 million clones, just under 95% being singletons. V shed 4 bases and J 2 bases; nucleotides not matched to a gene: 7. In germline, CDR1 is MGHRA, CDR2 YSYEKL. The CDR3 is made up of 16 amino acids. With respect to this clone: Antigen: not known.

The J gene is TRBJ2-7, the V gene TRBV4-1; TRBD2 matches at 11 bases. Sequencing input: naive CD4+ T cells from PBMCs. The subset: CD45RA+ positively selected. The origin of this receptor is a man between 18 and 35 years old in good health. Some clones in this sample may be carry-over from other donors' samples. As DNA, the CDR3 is TGCGCCAGCAGCCGACTCGGGACTAGCGGTCCCTACGAGCAGTACTTC. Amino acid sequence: CASSRLGTSGPYEQYF.